A single sample gave rise to the 21 T cell receptor beta chains below, sequenced in a study of T cells in localized non-small cell lung cancer. Clones were read by immunoSEQ multiplex PCR, and TCRdb kept only the in-frame ones, dropping some. The sample carries fewer than 40,000 clones, just over 85% recorded once. The sample was peripheral blood, taken before any cancer treatment. The receptors originated from an older male donor with stage III lung adenocarcinoma.

This chain connects TRBV2 to TRBJ2-4, with D possibly matching TRBD1 (5 bases). The V end was cut by 6 bases, the J end by 6 bases, with 12 bases between. Germline V lookup: CDR1 SNHLY, CDR2 FYNNEI. The CDR3 is 13 amino acids. As DNA, the CDR3 is TGTGCCAGCAGGGGGCGGACGATAAACATTCAGTACTTC. Protein product: CASRGRTINIQYF.

This clone was recorded only once. The gene calls are TRBV27 and TRBJ2-7; 9 bases are shared with TRBD1. Germline V gene sequence: CDR1 MNHEY, CDR2 SMNVEV (reference sequence). The CDR3 has 16 residues. V lost 0 bases and J lost 2; bases outside the gene matches: 5. The CDR3 DNA follows: TGTGCCAGCAGTTTATCTTGGGACAGGGTAACCTACGAGCAGTACTTC. This translates into CASSLSWDRVTYEQYF.

The chain carries TRBV5-1 and TRBJ2-7; D may correspond to TRBD1 or TRBD2 (6 bases each). From germline, CDR1 is SGHRS and CDR2 YFSETQ. The germline V and J ends were trimmed by 4 bases and 6 bases, with 20 bases remaining between them. CDR3 length: 15 amino acids. CDR3 sequence (DNA): TGCGCCAGCAGCCCTGGTTGGGGGGCGAGTAGCGAGCAGTACTTC. Its translation: CASSPGWGASSEQYF.

The genes are TRBV9 and TRBJ1-1; no firm D call. The germline gives CDR1 SGDLS, CDR2 YYNGEE. The CDR3 sequence is 15 residues long. Trimming shortened V by 0 bases and J by 1 base, and 10 bases separated the two germline ends. Here the CDR3 DNA reads TGTGCCAGCAGCGTAGATCCGGCAGGGAACACTGAAGCTTTCTTT. It yields the protein CASSVDPAGNTEAFF. Complete variable domain (other parts from reference TRBV9 and TRBJ1-1): DSGVTQTPKHLITATGQRVTLRCSPRSGDLSVYWYQQSLDQGLQFLIQYYNGEERAKGNILERFSAQQFPDLHSELNLSSLELGDSALYFCASSVDPAGNTEAFFGQGTRLTVV.

The rearrangement links TRBV6-1 to TRBJ1-1; 10 bases agree with TRBD1. The J segment lost 5 bases and the V segment lost 6 bases, leaving 3 bases of the junction unmatched. The CDR3 sequence is 13 residues long. CDR1 and CDR2 from the germline V gene are MNHNS and SASEGT. For the CDR3, the DNA is TGTGCCAGCAGGGGGACAGGGGCAACTGAAGCTTTCTTT. This translates into CASRGTGATEAFF.

The genes are TRBV28 and TRBJ2-5; 9 positions agree with TRBD1. With V trimmed by 5 bases and J by 5 bases, 9 bases remained unmatched. This CDR3 region has 15 residues. Germline assignment: CDR1 MDHEN and CDR2 SYDVKM. CDR3 in DNA: TGTGCCAGCAGTAAAGGGGACAGGGTTTCCGAGACCCAGTACTTC. It encodes CASSKGDRVSETQYF.

The chain combines TRBV19 with TRBJ1-1; the D gene is possibly TRBD1 (5 bases). The CDR3 spans 16 residues. With 0 bases removed from V and 1 base from J, the gap between germline ends came to 12 bases. CDR1 and CDR2 (germline): LNHDA, SQIVND (reference sequence). The CDR3 protein is CASSIDSGQGNTEAFF. For the CDR3, the DNA is TGTGCCAGTAGTATAGATTCGGGTCAGGGGAACACTGAAGCTTTCTTT.

The DNA of the CDR3 is TGCGCCAGCAGCTTGGATAGCGGGAGAATAACAGATACGCAGTATTTT. This gives the protein CASSLDSGRITDTQYF. V usage is TRBV5-1 and J usage is TRBJ2-3; 9 nucleotides line up with TRBD2. The J segment lost 3 bases and the V segment lost 0 bases, leaving 5 bases of the junction unmatched. CDR1 and CDR2 from the germline V gene are SGHRS and YFSETQ. This CDR3 is built from 16 residues.

This sequence joins TRBV12-5 and TRBJ1-2; 9 nucleotides line up with TRBD1. The CDR3 is 15 residues long. Germline CDR1 is LGHNT and CDR2 is FRNRAP. Trimming at V came to 3 bases and at J to 5 bases, leaving 7 bases not matched to a gene. The CDR3 is CASGFGTGYIYGYTF. The CDR3 DNA is TGTGCTAGTGGTTTCGGGACAGGGTATATTTATGGCTACACCTTC.

This clone was observed a few times. The chain combines TRBV7-8 with TRBJ2-1; 13 bases align to TRBD2. V gave up 5 bases and J gave up 7 bases; unmatched junction bases: 8. The germline V gene encodes CDR1 SGHVS and CDR2 FQNEAQ. CDR3 length: 16 residues. The CDR3 DNA follows: TGTGCCAGCAGCCGTATATCGGGACTAGCGGGGAATGAGCAGTTCTTC. It is translated as CASSRISGLAGNEQFF.

The J gene is TRBJ2-6, the V gene TRBV29-1; D gene unclear. Looked up from germline, CDR1 is SQVTM and CDR2 is ANQGSEA. The CDR3 is made up of 15 amino acids. V shed 6 bases and J shed 0 bases, with 12 bases lying between them. The CDR3 nucleotides are TGCAGCGTAGGTGGCATAAGCTCTGGGGCCAACGTCCTGACTTTC. Translating gives CSVGGISSGANVLTF.

V and J are TRBV19 and TRBJ2-2; the D gene is possibly TRBD2 (5 bases). Trimming removed 5 bases from V and 1 base from J, with 11 bases in between. The CDR3 has 15 amino acids. Per germline, CDR1 LNHDA and CDR2 SQIVND (reference sequence). The CDR3 DNA reads as TGTGCCAGTAGTCGTACCGGGGAGAACACCGGGGAGCTGTTTTTT. This encodes CASSRTGENTGELFF.

This clone was picked up a small number of times. The J gene is TRBJ2-7, the V gene TRBV7-6; TRBD1 is a possible D gene (5 bases). Germline V CDR1 and CDR2: SGHVS, FNYEAQ. V gave up 2 bases and J gave up 0 bases, with 8 bases separating them. The CDR3 covers 14 residues. The CDR3 DNA follows: TGTGCCAGCAGCTTAAGCGACAGCTCCTACGAGCAGTACTTC. The encoded protein is CASSLSDSSYEQYF. Complete variable domain (other parts from reference TRBV7-6 and TRBJ2-7): GAGVSQSPRYKVTKRGQDVALRCDPISGHVSLYWYRQALGQGPEFLTYFNYEAQQDKSGLPNDRFSAERPEGSISTLTIQRTEQRDSAMYRCASSLSDSSYEQYFGPGTRLTVT.

This chain uses TRBV7-9 with TRBJ1-1; the D is unclear. V shed 0 bases and J shed 4 bases, with 12 bases lying between them. The germline V gene has CDR1 SEHNR and CDR2 FQNEAQ (reference sequence). The CDR3 is made up of 15 amino acids. The CDR3, as DNA: TGTGCCAGCAGCTTAGCGCGAGGGCTTGGCACTGAAGCTTTCTTT. Its translation: CASSLARGLGTEAFF.

J is TRBJ1-1 and V is TRBV7-2; maybe TRBD1 (6 bases). The CDR3 is made up of 18 amino acids. Trimming stripped 3 bases from V and 1 base from J, with 21 bases between. CDR1 and CDR2 from the germline V gene are SGHTA and FQGNSA. In DNA form, the CDR3 reads TGTGCCAGCAGCTTGCCCCCGGGACAAATTTCAGCGAACACTGAAGCTTTCTTT. Encoded protein: CASSLPPGQISANTEAFF.

V and J are TRBV7-9 and TRBJ2-1; a weak D match, TRBD1 (6 bases). V lost 4 bases to trimming and J lost 0 bases, with 22 bases between them. This CDR3 region has 19 residues. CDR1 SEHNR and CDR2 FQNEAQ come from the germline V gene (reference sequence). CDR3 nucleotides: TGTGCCAGCAGCTCTCCCCCAGCCGGGACAACAAACTCCTACAATGAGCAGTTCTTC. Protein: CASSSPPAGTTNSYNEQFF.

V is TRBV11-2 and J is TRBJ2-1, with D perhaps given as TRBD1 or TRBD2 (7 bases each). Trimming took 7 bases from V and 1 from J, leaving 17 bases between them. Germline-derived CDR1 and CDR2 are SGHAT and FQNNGV. The CDR3 is made up of 16 amino acids. This chain's CDR3 is CASILGGGRSYNEQFF. The DNA of the CDR3 is TGTGCCAGCATCTTGGGAGGGGGCCGTTCCTACAATGAGCAGTTCTTC.

The chain combines TRBV27 with TRBJ2-7, with D perhaps assigned TRBD1 or TRBD2 (5 bases each). The CDR3 is made up of 11 amino acids. Trimming took 5 bases from V and 5 from J, leaving 7 bases between them. Germline CDR1 is MNHEY and CDR2 is SMNVEV (reference sequence). This chain's CDR3 is CASSGGDEQYF. In DNA form, the CDR3 reads TGTGCCAGCAGTGGGGGAGACGAGCAGTACTTC.

The CDR3 DNA reads as TGTGCCAGCAGCGGAGGGGGCTACACCTTC. It is translated as CASSGGGYTF. The chain uses TRBV6-1 and TRBJ1-2; D is unclear. The CDR3 has 10 residues. The germline gives CDR1 MNHNS, CDR2 SASEGT. V lost 6 bases and J 8 bases, leaving 7 bases between the germline ends.

V usage is TRBV28 and J usage is TRBJ1-5; 10 bases line up with TRBD1. Trimming at V came to 7 bases and at J to 7 bases, leaving 10 bases not matched to a gene. Germline V gives CDR1 MDHEN, CDR2 SYDVKM. CDR3 length: 15 amino acids. CDR3 in DNA: TGTGCCAGCAAAACCGGGACAGGGGCTAGGCAGCCCCAGCATTTT. It translates to CASKTGTGARQPQHF. Together with reference TRBV28 and TRBJ1-5, the CDR3 gives the full variable domain: DVKVTQSSRYLVKRTGEKVFLECVQDMDHENMFWYRQDPGLGLRLIYFSYDVKMKEKGDIPEGYSVSREKKERFSLILESASTNQTSMYLCASKTGTGARQPQHFGDGTRLSIL.

This clone was seen just once. The chain has TRBV11-1 and TRBJ1-2, with TRBD1 identical over 8 bases. V was clipped by 0 bases and J by 3 bases; unmatched bases: 3. The CDR3 spans 15 residues. CDR1 and CDR2 from the germline V gene are SGHAT and FQDESV (reference sequence). The CDR3 here is CASSLAAGGDYGYTF. For the CDR3, the DNA is TGTGCCAGCAGCTTAGCGGCAGGGGGCGACTATGGCTACACCTTC.